The 8 T cell receptor beta chains presented below share a single source sample, sequenced in a study of cytomegalovirus exposure and HLA in healthy donors (dated by TCRdb to 2016 to 2017). Receptor libraries were prepared by the immunoSEQ multiplex PCR assay. For the multiplex PCR, a mixture combining 60 forward primers for TCR Vbeta segments and 13 reverse primers for TCR Jbeta segments was used. TCRdb took over this immuneACCESS table, retaining in-frame rearrangements with V and J assigned. Such tables are incomplete; in checked studies, under half of the missing clones stem from an unresolved V gene, and the remainder is unexplained. The sample table shows around 130,000 clones, and 70% to 75% are seen once. The ten most abundant clones make up 1.5% to 2% of the sample. The sample comprised PBMCs. The source is a woman aged 30 to 39 in good health and CMV-seronegative.

This sequence joins TRBV18 and TRBJ1-1; D is possibly TRBD1 (5 bases). This CDR3 is built from 16 residues. Germline V CDR1 and CDR2: KGHSH, LQKENI. The V end lost 3 bases, the J end lost 0 bases, and 14 bases lay between the germline ends. The CDR3, as DNA: TGTGCCAGCTCACCCCGGGGGGGTCCGATGAACACTGAAGCTTTCTTT. Translating it yields CASSPRGGPMNTEAFF.

The chain recombines TRBV19 with TRBJ1-6; a possible D gene is TRBD1 (6 bases). Germline V gene sequence: CDR1 LNHDA, CDR2 SQIVND (reference sequence). Trimming cost V 6 bases and J 0 bases, with 9 bases left between them. This CDR3 is 15 amino acids long. The DNA of the CDR3 is TGTGCCAGTAGAGACAGGAGCTCCTATAATTCACCCCTCCACTTT. Amino acid sequence: CASRDRSSYNSPLHF.

The chain links TRBV5-1 to TRBJ1-4; 7 bases are shared with TRBD1. This CDR3 is 14 amino acids long. V was pared by 1 base and J by 3 bases, with 0 bases of the junction left unmatched. Germline V lookup: CDR1 SGHRS, CDR2 YFSETQ. The CDR3 sequence is CASSLTGANEKLFF. The CDR3 DNA reads TGCGCCAGCAGCTTGACAGGGGCTAATGAAAAACTGTTTTTT.

The chain recombines TRBV5-1 with TRBJ2-7; 9 nucleotides agree with TRBD1. Trimming took 7 bases from V and 10 from J; bases not matched to a gene: 15. The CDR3 is 14 residues long. Germline CDR1 SGHRS, CDR2 YFSETQ. As DNA, the CDR3 is TGCGCCAGCCCTGAAGTGACCGGGACAGGGAACCAGTACGTC. Translated: CASPEVTGTGNQYV.

The chain recombines TRBV6-1 with TRBJ2-7; D remains unclear. The germline gives CDR1 MNHNS, CDR2 SASEGT. V lost 7 bases to trimming and J lost 0 bases, with 10 bases between them. The CDR3 loop spans 13 amino acids. The CDR3 bases are TGTGCCAGCACCCCTCCCTCCTCCTACGAGCAGTACTTC. It translates to CASTPPSSYEQYF.

The J gene is TRBJ1-2, the V gene TRBV2, with TRBD1 as a possible D gene (6 bases). Per the germline V gene, CDR1 is SNHLY and CDR2 is FYNNEI. Trimming left V 0 bases short and J 5 bases short, with 16 bases between. The length of the CDR3 is 16 residues. The DNA for the CDR3 is TGTGCCAGCAGTGAAGCGCTGTGGGGGGGCAGGTATGGCTACACCTTC. It translates to CASSEALWGGRYGYTF.

This clone was counted a few times. The V call is TRBV19, the J call TRBJ2-3, with a possible D match to TRBD1 (6 bases). V lost 5 bases, J lost 0 bases, and 12 bases lay in between. The CDR3 runs 15 residues. Germline V lookup: CDR1 LNHDA, CDR2 SQIVND (reference sequence). CDR3 sequence: CASSFQTGSTDTQYF. CDR3 sequence (DNA): TGTGCCAGTAGTTTCCAAACAGGGAGCACAGATACGCAGTATTTT.

V usage is TRBV7-6 and J usage is TRBJ2-1, with D perhaps matching TRBD1 (6 bases). The CDR3 runs 15 residues. The germline V and J ends were trimmed by 5 bases and 0 bases, with 11 bases remaining between them. The V gene's germline CDR1 is SGHVS and CDR2 FNYEAQ. The CDR3 sequence: CASSTTGFSYNEQFF. CDR3 coding DNA: TGTGCCAGCAGCACCACAGGGTTCTCCTACAATGAGCAGTTCTTC.